This T cell receptor (beta chain) was documented in a study of T cell responses to AZD1222 COVID-19 vaccine. The method was immunoSEQ multiplex PCR; TCRdb's version includes in-frame clones alone and lacks a portion of them. The sample yields tens of thousands of clones, approximately 85% seen once. Germline values: CDR1 SGDLS, CDR2 YYNGEE. J gave up 0 bases and V 4 bases, and 5 bases lay outside the gene matches. The CDR3 spans 16 residues. About this clone itself: The antigen remains undetermined.

General study results and limits: Females outnumbered males among donors, who were mostly white British; clonal diversity was possibly underestimated. Among AZD1222 vaccinees, only five to seven were seropositive at baseline.

V gene TRBV9 combines with J gene TRBJ2-2; TRBD2 agrees at 8 bases. The material was peripheral blood, obtained 28 days after the second AZD1222 dose. The clonotype comes from an adult who received the AZD1222 COVID-19 vaccine. CDR3 sequence: CASSFQRESNTGELFF. The CDR3 DNA sequence: TGTGCCAGCAGCTTCCAGCGGGAGTCGAACACCGGGGAGCTGTTTTTT.